These T cell receptor beta chains were read from a single sample in a study of T cells in Graves' hyperthyroidism and ophthalmopathy. TCRdb called the multiplex PCR reads again in MiXCR, with one record for every CDR3 protein. The data contain some 600,000 distinct CDR3 sequences, over 11% of them seen just once; the ten biggest clones take up under 7%. Material for sequencing was blood. Source of these receptors: a woman in her thirties with Graves' hyperthyroidism that later progressed to Graves' ophthalmopathy. The CDR3 runs from the conserved cysteine through the conserved F or W. D genes are given only for firm matches. Part of the rows lack a size; the others show once, few, many or a class for expanded clones.

size: many; V: TRBV6-6; J: TRBJ1-3; D: TRBD1; CDR3: CASSYSGTGMDTIYF; DNA: TGTGCCAGCAGTTACTCGGGGACAGGAATGGACACCATATATTTT
size: .; V: TRBV6-2/TRBV6-3; J: TRBJ2-7; D: TRBD2; CDR3: CASSYSTSGRADSYEQYF; DNA: TGTGCCAGCAGTTATTCGACTAGCGGGAGAGCAGACTCCTACGAGCAGTACTTC
size: .; V: TRBV6-1; J: TRBJ2-2; D: TRBD2; CDR3: CASRPGGENTGELFF; DNA: TGTGCCAGCAGGCCTGGGGGGGAAAACACCGGGGAGCTGTTTTTT
size: .; V: TRBV4-1; J: TRBJ2-7; D: .; CDR3: CASSQDLDSYKQYF; DNA: TGCGCCAGCAGCCAAGATTTAGACTCCTACAAGCAGTACTTC
size: many; V: TRBV24-1; J: TRBJ2-1; D: .; CDR3: CATSALARGMADEQFF; DNA: TGTGCCACCAGTGCCCTTGCACGCGGGATGGCGGATGAGCAGTTCTTC
size: many; V: TRBV12-3/TRBV12-4; J: TRBJ2-1; D: .; CDR3: CASTPGLNEQFF; DNA: TGTGCCAGCACCCCCGGTCTAAATGAGCAGTTCTTC
size: once; V: TRBV19; J: TRBJ2-1; D: .; CDR3: CASSTYGGRGNEQFF; DNA: TGTGCCAGTAGTACGTATGGGGGGAGAGGGAATGAGCAGTTCTTC
size: .; V: TRBV12-3/TRBV12-4; J: TRBJ1-4; D: .; CDR3: CASSLSGGRENEKLFF; DNA: TGTGCCAGCAGTTTATCGGGGGGGCGAGAAAATGAAAAACTGTTTTTT
size: once; V: TRBV11-2; J: TRBJ1-1; D: .; CDR3: CASSLMGRRNTEAFF; DNA: TGTGCCAGCAGCTTGATGGGACGCCGGAACACTGAAGCTTTCTTT
size: many; V: TRBV12-3/TRBV12-4; J: TRBJ1-2; D: TRBD1; CDR3: CASSFRTGAKRFYGYTF; DNA: TGTGCCAGCAGTTTCCGGACAGGGGCCAAACGATTTTATGGCTACACCTTC
size: few; V: TRBV5-7; J: TRBJ2-2; D: .; CDR3: CASSPRERTNTGELFF; DNA: TGTGCCAGCAGCCCCCGAGAGCGGACGAACACCGGGGAGCTGTTTTTT
size: .; V: TRBV5-1; J: TRBJ2-2; D: TRBD2; CDR3: CASSYLAGGPTGELFF; DNA: TGCGCCAGCAGCTACCTAGCGGGAGGGCCCACCGGGGAGCTGTTTTTT
size: many; V: TRBV28; J: TRBJ2-7; D: TRBD1; CDR3: CASAPGPGGTYEQYF; DNA: TGTGCCAGCGCCCCTGGCCCAGGGGGAACGTACGAGCAGTACTTC
size: many; V: TRBV20-1; J: TRBJ2-5; D: TRBD1; CDR3: CSAAGQGQETQYF; DNA: TGCAGTGCTGCCGGACAGGGTCAAGAGACCCAGTACTTC
size: many; V: TRBV15; J: TRBJ2-5; D: TRBD2; CDR3: CATVGLGAKETQYF; DNA: TGTGCCACCGTGGGACTAGGAGCAAAAGAGACCCAGTACTTC
size: few; V: TRBV27; J: TRBJ1-1; D: .; CDR3: CASSFSLVGNTEAFF; DNA: TGTGCCAGCAGTTTTTCTCTTGTTGGGAACACTGAAGCTTTCTTT
size: .; V: TRBV4-2; J: TRBJ2-2; D: .; CDR3: CTSSQGSSGELFF; DNA: TGTACCAGCAGCCAAGGCTCCTCCGGGGAGCTGTTTTTT
size: .; V: TRBV27; J: TRBJ1-1; D: .; CDR3: CASNQYREDTEAFF; DNA: TGTGCCAGCAACCAGTACAGGGAGGACACTGAAGCTTTCTTT
size: .; V: TRBV27; J: TRBJ2-5; D: .; CDR3: CASKETQYF; DNA: TGTGCCAGCAAAGAGACCCAGTACTTC
size: many; V: TRBV7-2; J: TRBJ2-1; D: .; CDR3: CASSLGRGGGSSYNEQFF; DNA: TGTGCCAGCAGCTTGGGACGGGGCGGTGGGAGCTCCTACAATGAGCAGTTCTTC
size: many; V: TRBV12-3/TRBV12-4; J: TRBJ2-7; D: TRBD1; CDR3: CASAKSDRPFYEQYF; DNA: TGTGCCAGCGCCAAATCGGACAGGCCCTTCTACGAGCAGTACTTC
size: few; V: TRBV9; J: TRBJ2-7; D: .; CDR3: CASSVDHGSYEQYF; DNA: TGTGCCAGCAGCGTAGACCACGGGTCCTACGAGCAGTACTTC
size: .; V: TRBV3-1; J: TRBJ2-7; D: .; CDR3: CASSPHPLDYEQYF; DNA: TGTGCCAGCAGCCCCCACCCACTGGACTACGAGCAGTACTTC
size: many; V: TRBV19; J: TRBJ2-3; D: .; CDR3: CASSIGLGRSTDTQYF; DNA: TGTGCCAGTAGTATAGGTCTTGGGAGGTCCACAGATACGCAGTATTTT
size: .; V: TRBV7-6; J: TRBJ2-2; D: TRBD1; CDR3: CASSSTGQGTGELFF; DNA: TGTGCCAGCAGCTCCACGGGACAGGGGACCGGGGAGCTGTTTTTT
size: .; V: TRBV9; J: TRBJ2-1; D: .; CDR3: CASSVEGELIYNEQFF; DNA: TGTGCCAGCAGCGTAGAGGGGGAGTTAATTTACAATGAGCAGTTCTTC
size: many; V: TRBV20-1; J: TRBJ2-5; D: .; CDR3: CSARDIRGGTLGETQYF; DNA: TGCAGTGCTAGAGATATACGGGGCGGGACACTTGGGGAGACCCAGTACTTC
size: many; V: TRBV18; J: TRBJ1-5; D: .; CDR3: CASSPSDSNQPQHF; DNA: TGTGCCAGCTCACCATCGGACAGTAATCAGCCCCAGCATTTT